This TCR beta chain was captured in a study of beta chain features in type 1 diabetes. Study details: Cell yields, gender and age were similar in healthy donors and patients. Study-level points and caveats: Type 1 diabetes patients had moderately but significantly shorter TCRB CDR3s in all four CD4+ subsets. Patients' naive, central memory and Treg TCRB repertoires seemed closer to one another than those of healthy donors.

This clone was picked up a small number of times. The target antigen is unknown. Mismatch with germline at one junction end may stem from a read error. Using CD45RO/CCR7/CD25/CD127/CD95/CD27, CD4+ naive, central memory, regulatory and stem cell-like memory cells were sorted. The CDR3 has 12 residues. Germline CDR1 is MDHEN and CDR2 is SYDVKM. The investigators reverse transcribed all of the isolated RNA, so they sequenced expressed TCRB transcripts. Read counts averaged approximately 3.6 million for samples of naive, central memory and regulatory T cells. The table came from immunoSEQ multiplex PCR; TCRdb's copy has only in-frame clones and leaves some out. Counted here are around 260,000 clones, approximately 20% occurring once; the ten biggest clones make up around 0.029%.

This receptor was obtained from a woman aged 40 to 55 with type 1 diabetes. The J gene is TRBJ2-3, the V gene TRBV28; TRBD1 matches 7 bases. Sequenced: naive CD4+ T cells from blood. The CDR3 loop reads CASSPTFSGTDF. CDR3 nucleotide sequence: TGTGCCAGCAGTCCCACCTTTTCCGGGACAGATTTT.